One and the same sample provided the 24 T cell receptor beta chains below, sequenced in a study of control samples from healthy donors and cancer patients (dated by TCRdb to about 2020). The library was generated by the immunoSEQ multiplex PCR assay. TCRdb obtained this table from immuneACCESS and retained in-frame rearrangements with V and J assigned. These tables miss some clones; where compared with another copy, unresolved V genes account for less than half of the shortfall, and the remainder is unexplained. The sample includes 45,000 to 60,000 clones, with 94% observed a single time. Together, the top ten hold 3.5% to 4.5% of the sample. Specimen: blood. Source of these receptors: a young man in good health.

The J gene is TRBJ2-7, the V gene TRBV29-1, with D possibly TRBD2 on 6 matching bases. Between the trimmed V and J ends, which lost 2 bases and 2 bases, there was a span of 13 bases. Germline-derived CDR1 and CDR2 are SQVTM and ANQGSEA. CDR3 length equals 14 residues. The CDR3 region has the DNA TGCAGCGTTGAATGGACGGAGGGTACCTACGAGCAGTACTTC. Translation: CSVEWTEGTYEQYF.

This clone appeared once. The chain's CDR3 is CATAPQRGTHGYTF. CDR3 nucleotides: TGCGCCACAGCACCCCAGCGGGGTACGCATGGCTACACCTTC. The J gene is TRBJ1-2, the V gene TRBV10-2; D ambiguous. Germline V lookup: CDR1 WSHSY, CDR2 SAAADI. The CDR3 totals 14 residues. Trimming shortened V by 10 bases and J by 6 bases, and 21 bases separated the two germline ends.

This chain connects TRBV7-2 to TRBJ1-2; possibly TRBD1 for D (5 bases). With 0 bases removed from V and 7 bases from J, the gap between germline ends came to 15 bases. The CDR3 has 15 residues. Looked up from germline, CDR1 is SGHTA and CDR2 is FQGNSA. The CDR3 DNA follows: TGTGCCAGCAGCTTAGCGGGAGGGGTAATCGGTGGCTACACCTTC. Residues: CASSLAGGVIGGYTF.

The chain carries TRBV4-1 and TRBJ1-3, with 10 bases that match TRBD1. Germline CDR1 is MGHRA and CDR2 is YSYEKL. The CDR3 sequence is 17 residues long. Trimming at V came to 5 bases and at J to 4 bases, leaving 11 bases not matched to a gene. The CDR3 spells CASSVPGGTGVGNTIYF. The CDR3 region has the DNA TGCGCCAGCAGCGTCCCCGGCGGGACAGGGGTCGGAAACACCATATATTTT.

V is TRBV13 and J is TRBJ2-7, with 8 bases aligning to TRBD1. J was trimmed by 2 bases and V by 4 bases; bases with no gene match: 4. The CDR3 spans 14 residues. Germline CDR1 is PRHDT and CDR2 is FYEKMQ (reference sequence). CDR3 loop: CASSSGQGTYEQYF. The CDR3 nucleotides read TGTGCCAGCAGCTCAGGACAGGGAACCTACGAGCAGTACTTC.

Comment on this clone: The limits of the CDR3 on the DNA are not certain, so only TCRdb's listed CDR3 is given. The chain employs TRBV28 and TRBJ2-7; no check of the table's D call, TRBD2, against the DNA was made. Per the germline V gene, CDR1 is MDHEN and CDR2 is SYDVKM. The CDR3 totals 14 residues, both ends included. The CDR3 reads CASSFGEGAYEQYF.

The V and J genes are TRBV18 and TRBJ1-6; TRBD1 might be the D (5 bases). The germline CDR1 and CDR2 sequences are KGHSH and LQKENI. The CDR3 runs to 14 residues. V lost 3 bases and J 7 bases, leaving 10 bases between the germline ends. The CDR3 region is CASSPGTGNSPLHF. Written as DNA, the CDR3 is TGTGCCAGCTCACCCGGGACGGGGAATTCACCCCTCCACTTT.

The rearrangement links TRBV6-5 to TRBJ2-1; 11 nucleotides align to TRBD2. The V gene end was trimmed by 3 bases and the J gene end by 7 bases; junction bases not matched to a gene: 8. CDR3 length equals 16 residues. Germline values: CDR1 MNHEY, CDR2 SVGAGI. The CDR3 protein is CASSYTSGSMGNEQFF. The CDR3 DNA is TGTGCCAGCAGTTATACTAGCGGGAGTATGGGAAATGAGCAGTTCTTC.

CDR3 sequence: CASSTGAHSNQPQHF. The CDR3 DNA follows: TGTGCCAGCAGCACAGGGGCTCATAGCAATCAGCCCCAGCATTTT. The chain joins TRBV5-6 to TRBJ1-5; 7 nucleotides agree with TRBD1. This CDR3 is built from 15 residues. The germline CDR1 and CDR2 sequences are SGHDT and YYEEEE. The J segment lost 0 bases and the V segment lost 4 bases, leaving 4 bases of the junction unmatched. Full variable domain (rest looked up from reference TRBV5-6 and TRBJ1-5): DAGVTQSPTHLIKTRGQQVTLRCSPKSGHDTVSWYQQALGQGPQFIFQYYEEEERQRGNFPDRFSGHQFPNYSSELNVNALLLGDSALYLCASSTGAHSNQPQHFGDGTRLSIL.

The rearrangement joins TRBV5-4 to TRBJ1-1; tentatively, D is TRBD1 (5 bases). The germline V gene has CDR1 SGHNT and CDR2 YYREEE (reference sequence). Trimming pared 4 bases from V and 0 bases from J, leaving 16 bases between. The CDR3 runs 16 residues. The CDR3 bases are TGTGCCAGCAGCCCCCAGGGAGGGGTGATGAACACTGAAGCTTTCTTT. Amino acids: CASSPQGGVMNTEAFF.

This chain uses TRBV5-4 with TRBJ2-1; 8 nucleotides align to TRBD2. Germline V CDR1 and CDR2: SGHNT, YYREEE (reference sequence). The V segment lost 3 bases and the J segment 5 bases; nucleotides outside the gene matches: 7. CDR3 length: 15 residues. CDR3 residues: CASSSPREGNNEQFF. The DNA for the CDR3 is TGTGCCAGCAGCTCGCCACGGGAGGGTAACAATGAGCAGTTCTTC.

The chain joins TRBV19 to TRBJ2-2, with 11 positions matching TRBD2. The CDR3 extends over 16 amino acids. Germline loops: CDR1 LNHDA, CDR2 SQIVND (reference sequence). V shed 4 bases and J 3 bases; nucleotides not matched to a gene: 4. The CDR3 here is CASSTGLAGHTGELFF. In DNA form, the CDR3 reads TGTGCCAGTAGTACCGGACTAGCGGGTCACACCGGGGAGCTGTTTTTT.

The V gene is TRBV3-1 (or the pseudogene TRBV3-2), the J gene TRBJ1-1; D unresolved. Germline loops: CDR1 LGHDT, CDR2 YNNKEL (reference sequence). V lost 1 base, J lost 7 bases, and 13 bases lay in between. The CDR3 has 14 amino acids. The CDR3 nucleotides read TGTGCCAGCAGCCAAGGAGGATCCGGGCGTGAAGCTTTCTTT. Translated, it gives CASSQGGSGREAFF.

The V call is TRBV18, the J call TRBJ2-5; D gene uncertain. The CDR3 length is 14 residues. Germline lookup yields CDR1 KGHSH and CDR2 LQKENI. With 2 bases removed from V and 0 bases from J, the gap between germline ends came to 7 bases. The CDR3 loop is CASSPESYQETQYF. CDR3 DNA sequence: TGTGCCAGCTCACCAGAGAGTTACCAAGAGACCCAGTACTTC.

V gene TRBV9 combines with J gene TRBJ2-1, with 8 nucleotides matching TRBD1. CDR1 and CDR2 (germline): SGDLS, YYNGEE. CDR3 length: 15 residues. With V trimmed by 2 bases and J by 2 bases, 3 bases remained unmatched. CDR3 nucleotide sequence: TGTGCCAGCAGCGTGACAGGGGAAGCCTACAATGAGCAGTTCTTC. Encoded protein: CASSVTGEAYNEQFF.

CDR3 protein: CASSQELAASTDTQYF. CDR3 sequence (DNA): TGTGCCAGCAGCCAAGAACTAGCGGCTAGCACAGATACGCAGTATTTT. V gene TRBV4-2 combines with J gene TRBJ2-3; the match to TRBD2 covers 8 bases. Germline lookup yields CDR1 LGHNA and CDR2 YNFKEQ. V lost 0 bases, J lost 0 bases, and 2 bases stayed unmatched. The CDR3 contains 16 residues.

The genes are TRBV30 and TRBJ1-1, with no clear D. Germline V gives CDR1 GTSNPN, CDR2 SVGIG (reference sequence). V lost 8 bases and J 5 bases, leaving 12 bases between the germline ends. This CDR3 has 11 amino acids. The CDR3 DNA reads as TGTGCCCTTAGGGATAGTACTGAAGCTTTCTTT. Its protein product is CALRDSTEAFF.

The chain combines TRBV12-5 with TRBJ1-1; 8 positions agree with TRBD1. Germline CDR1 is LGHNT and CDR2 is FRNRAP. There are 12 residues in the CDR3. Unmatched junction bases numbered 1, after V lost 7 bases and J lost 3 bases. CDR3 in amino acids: CASADRDTEAFF. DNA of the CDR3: TGTGCTAGTGCGGACAGGGACACTGAAGCTTTCTTT.

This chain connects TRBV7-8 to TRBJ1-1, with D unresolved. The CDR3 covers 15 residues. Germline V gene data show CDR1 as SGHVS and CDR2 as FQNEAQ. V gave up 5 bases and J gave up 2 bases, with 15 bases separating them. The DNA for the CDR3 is TGTGCCAGCAGCGTCTCACGAAGGCTTAACACTGAAGCTTTCTTT. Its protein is CASSVSRRLNTEAFF.

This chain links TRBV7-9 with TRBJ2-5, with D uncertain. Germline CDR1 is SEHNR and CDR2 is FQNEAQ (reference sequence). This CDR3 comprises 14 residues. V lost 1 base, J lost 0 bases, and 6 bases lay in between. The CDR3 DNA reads TGTGCCAGCAGCTTAGGACAAAACCAAGAGACCCAGTACTTC. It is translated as CASSLGQNQETQYF.

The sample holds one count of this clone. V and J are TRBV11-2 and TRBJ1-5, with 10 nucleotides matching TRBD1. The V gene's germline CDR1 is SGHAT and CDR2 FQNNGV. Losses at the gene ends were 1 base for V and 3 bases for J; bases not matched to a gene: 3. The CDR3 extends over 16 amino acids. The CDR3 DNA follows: TGTGCCAGCAGCTTAGGGGGGACAGGGGACAATCAGCCCCAGCATTTT. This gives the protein CASSLGGTGDNQPQHF.

The DNA of the CDR3 is TGTGCCAGCAGCCAAAACAGGGGAAACTATGGCTACACCTTC. This encodes CASSQNRGNYGYTF. The chain uses TRBV7-8 and TRBJ1-2; 7 bases agree with TRBD1. The CDR3 covers 14 residues. The germline V gene encodes CDR1 SGHVS and CDR2 FQNEAQ. V shed 5 bases and J 2 bases; nucleotides not matched to a gene: 5.

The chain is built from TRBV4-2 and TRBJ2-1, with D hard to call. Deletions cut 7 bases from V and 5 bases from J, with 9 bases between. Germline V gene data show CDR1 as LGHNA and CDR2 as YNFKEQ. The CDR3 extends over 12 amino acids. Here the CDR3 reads CASTKQNNEQFF. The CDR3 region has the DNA TGTGCCAGCACCAAACAAAACAATGAGCAGTTCTTC.

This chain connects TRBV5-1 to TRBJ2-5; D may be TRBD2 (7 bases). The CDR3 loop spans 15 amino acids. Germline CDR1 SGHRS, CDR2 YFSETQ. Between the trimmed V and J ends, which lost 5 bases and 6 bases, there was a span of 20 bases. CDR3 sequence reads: CASRFRGATLQTQYF. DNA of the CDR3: TGCGCCAGCAGATTCCGGGGGGCCACCCTTCAGACCCAGTACTTC.